This T cell receptor (beta chain) was obtained from a study of T-cell reconstitution after alpha-beta-depleted transplantation in children. This clonotype came up a few times. Germline CDR1 SGHVS, CDR2 FNYEAQ. V lost 4 bases and J 0 bases, leaving 13 bases between the germline ends. This CDR3 contains 16 residues. During its preparation, the TCRbeta library received unique molecular identifiers. TCRdb re-called the PCR reads through MiXCR, storing one row per CDR3 protein. The table lists around 340,000 distinct CDR3 sequences, 13% of them singletons. The source is a human donor who donated a stem cell graft to a child with Fanconi anemia. The input for sequencing was PBMCs, taken from the stem cell graft. The chain has TRBV7-6 and TRBJ2-1, with TRBD1 as a possible D gene (6 bases). As DNA, the CDR3 is TGTGCCAGCAGCTCCGCGACAGGTCGCTCCTACAATGAGCAGTTCTTC. Its protein is CASSSATGRSYNEQFF.